These T cell receptor beta chains were read from a single sample in a study of graft-versus-host responses after intestinal transplantation. Sequencing used immunoSEQ multiplex PCR; TCRdb keeps in-frame clones, though not all of them. The sample lists 30,000 to 40,000 clones, roughly 87% seen once, with 3.5% in the top ten. The material sequenced was PBMCs, taken 1,000 to 1,200 days after transplant. Source of these receptors: a human patient who received an intestinal transplant, so some T cells may come from the graft donor. Each CDR3 is given with its conserved first and last residue. The D gene is left open where the match is weak. For some rows the clone size is stated as once, few or many, or as a class when expanded; others skip it.

cdr3_nt cdr3_aa d_call j_call clone_size v_call cdr3_length
TGTGCCAGCACCGGGGGGAGCCTCGGAGGGGAGACCCAGTACTTC CASTGGSLGGETQYF TRBD2 TRBJ2-5 . TRBV6-1 15
TGTGCCAGCAGCTTTCCTCTGACTAGGGGGGATGAAGAGACCCAGTACTTC CASSFPLTRGDEETQYF . TRBJ2-5 few TRBV9 17
TGTGCCAGCAGTTTATTTACAGGGGACTACGAGCAGTACTTC CASSLFTGDYEQYF TRBD1 TRBJ2-7 . TRBV28 14
TGTGCCAGCAGCTGGGGTCGTGGGGACTATGGCTACACCTTC CASSWGRGDYGYTF . TRBJ1-2 . TRBV5-4 14
TGTGCCAGCAGTGGCGGTCCGGGTTCACCCCTCCACTTT CASSGGPGSPLHF . TRBJ1-6 once TRBV2 13
TGTGCCAGCAGCCTAAAGGGGGGGACTTACGAGCAGTACTTC CASSLKGGTYEQYF . TRBJ2-7 . TRBV5-6 14
TGTGCCAGCAGCAACAAGCGGGGGCACCAAGAGACCCAGTACTTC CASSNKRGHQETQYF . TRBJ2-5 . TRBV21-1 15
TGTGCCAGCAGCTTGGAGGGACAGGGTAACGGTGAGCAGTTCTTC CASSLEGQGNGEQFF TRBD1 TRBJ2-1 . TRBV5-4 15
TGTGCCAGTTACCCTGGGACAGCGGACGGCTACACCTTC CASYPGTADGYTF TRBD1 TRBJ1-2 . TRBV19 13
TGTGCCAGCTCACAGTTATTAAATGAAAAACTGTTTTTT CASSQLLNEKLFF . TRBJ1-4 . TRBV6-1 13
TGTGCCAGTAGTATCAGGACCACCAGGGGACTAGAAGGTAAAGCTGATAATGAGCAGTTCTTC CASSIRTTRGLEGKADNEQFF TRBD2 TRBJ2-1 . TRBV19 21
TGTGCCAGCAGCCAAGAATTACTTCGAGGGGGCAAGGAAAAACTGTTTTTT CASSQELLRGGKEKLFF TRBD1 TRBJ1-4 once TRBV4-2 17
TGTGCCAGCAGCTTGCGTACGTCTGCGGGCGAGACCCAGTACTTC CASSLRTSAGETQYF . TRBJ2-5 . TRBV7-6 15
TGCGCCAGCAGCATTAGGGCTCAAGAGACCCAGTACTTC CASSIRAQETQYF . TRBJ2-5 . TRBV5-1 13
TGTGCCAGCAGTGAGATTATCGGGGGGGTAAATGAAAAACTGTTTTTT CASSEIIGGVNEKLFF . TRBJ1-4 . TRBV2 16
TGTGCCACCAGCAGAGAAACAGGGTTGGAGACCCAGTACTTC CATSRETGLETQYF . TRBJ2-5 . TRBV15 14
TGTGCCAGTAGTATAGCGCCAGCTTACGAGCAGTACTTC CASSIAPAYEQYF . TRBJ2-7 . TRBV19 13